This TCR beta chain was recorded in a study of T cells after yellow fever vaccination. Study context: Fractions of low cell number were prepared using SMART-Seq v4 Ultra Low Input.

Broader study findings: Reappearance after the booster was observed for most primary-vaccination clones (about 96% CD4, just over 85% CD8).

Note on this clonotype: Its antigen is currently unknown. One end of the junction is discordant with germline, which a read error may explain.

The CDR3 extends over 13 amino acids. From germline, CDR1 is DFQATT and CDR2 SNEGSKA (reference sequence). Via MiXCR, TCRdb re-called the 5' RACE reads, giving one row per CDR3 protein. The sample shows under 600,000 distinct CDR3 sequences, around an eighth of them seen only once. Sequenced here: PBMCs, sampled on the day of the yellow fever booster vaccination. The clonotype originates from a man aged 30 to 45 who received the YFV17D yellow fever vaccine. This rearrangement joins TRBV20-1 to TRBJ2-2; D may be TRBD2 (5 bases). CDR3 bases: TGCAGTGCTAATAGCGCGAAGACCGGGGAGCTGTTTTTT. Its translation is CSANSAKTGELFF.